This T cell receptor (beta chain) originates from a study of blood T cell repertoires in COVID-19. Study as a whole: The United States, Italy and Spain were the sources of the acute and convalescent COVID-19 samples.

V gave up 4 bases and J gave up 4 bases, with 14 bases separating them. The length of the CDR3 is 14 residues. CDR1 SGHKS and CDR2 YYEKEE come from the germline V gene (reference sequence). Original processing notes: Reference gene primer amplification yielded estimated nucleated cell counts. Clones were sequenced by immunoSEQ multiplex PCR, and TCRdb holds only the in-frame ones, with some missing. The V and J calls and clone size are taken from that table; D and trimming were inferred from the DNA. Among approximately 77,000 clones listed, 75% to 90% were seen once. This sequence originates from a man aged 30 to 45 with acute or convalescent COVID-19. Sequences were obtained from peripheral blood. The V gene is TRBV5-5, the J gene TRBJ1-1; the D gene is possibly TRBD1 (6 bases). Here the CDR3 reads CASSTFGTPTEAFF. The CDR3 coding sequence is TGTGCCAGCAGCACCTTCGGGACACCCACTGAAGCTTTCTTT.